A selection of T cell receptor beta chains follows, all from one sample in a study of patients and donors after allogeneic stem cell transplantation. TCRdb redid the calling of the RT-PCR reads with MiXCR, one entry per CDR3 protein. The profile covers about a million distinct CDR3 sequences, with about a sixth appearing a single time and around 6% taken by the ten largest. Input material: blood, either unsorted or a sorted T cell fraction (not recorded which). Receptors originate from a human donor who was either an allogeneic HSCT recipient or a stem cell or donor lymphocyte infusion donor (not recorded which). It is not recorded whose cells these are; they may come from a transplant donor. Both conserved end residues are part of each CDR3. The D gene is left open where the match is weak. Expanded clones get a size class; other rows say once, few or many, or leave the size out.

d_gene | j_gene | v_gene | abundance | CDR3nt | CDR3aa
TRBD2 | TRBJ2-3 | TRBV20-1 | . | TGCAGTGCCAGACGGCTAGCGGGGAACACAGATACGCAGTATTTT | CSARRLAGNTDTQYF
. | TRBJ1-2 | TRBV29-1 | . | TGCAGCGCCAACGAAGGCTATGGCTACACCTTC | CSANEGYGYTF
. | TRBJ2-1 | TRBV6-5 | . | TGTGCCAGCAGTTACTCGGGCAGGGCCCTTTTTAGCTCCTACAATGAGCAGTTCTTC | CASSYSGRALFSSYNEQFF
. | TRBJ1-3 | TRBV13 | few | TGTGCCAGCAGGCGCGACAGATTCTCTGGAAACACCATATATTTT | CASRRDRFSGNTIYF
TRBD2 | TRBJ2-3 | TRBV28 | . | TGTGCCAGCAGTGCCTCAGGACTAGCGGGAGGAGATACGCAGTATTTT | CASSASGLAGGDTQYF
TRBD1 | TRBJ2-2 | TRBV5-1 | . | TGCGCCAGCAGCTTGGAGGCCAGGGGGCTTTCTAGCACCGGGGAGCTGTTTTTT | CASSLEARGLSSTGELFF
. | TRBJ2-7 | TRBV2 | few | TGTGCCAGCAGGTGGGGAAACTACGAGCAGTACTTC | CASRWGNYEQYF
TRBD1 | TRBJ1-5 | TRBV7-9 | few | TGTGCCAGCAGCTCGGACAGGATGAATCAGCCCCAGCATTTT | CASSSDRMNQPQHF
TRBD2 | TRBJ2-2 | TRBV20-1 | few | TGCAGTGCTAGAGGCGGGAGTTCGGGCACCGGGGAGCTGTTTTTT | CSARGGSSGTGELFF
. | TRBJ2-2 | TRBV12-3/TRBV12-4 | . | TGTGCCAGCACCCCTTGGCGGAACACCGGGGAGCTGTTTTTT | CASTPWRNTGELFF
. | TRBJ2-1 | TRBV20-1 | few | TGCAGTGCTAGGAGGCAGTTCTTCTACAATGAGCAGTTCTTC | CSARRQFFYNEQFF
. | TRBJ2-2 | TRBV3-1 | . | TGTGCCAGCAGCCAACGACCGGACCACGGGGAGCTGTTTTTT | CASSQRPDHGELFF
. | TRBJ1-1 | TRBV18 | few | TGTGCCAGCTCACCCCGGGGACAAAACACTGAAGCTTTCTTT | CASSPRGQNTEAFF
. | TRBJ2-7 | TRBV6-2/TRBV6-3 | . | TGTGCCAGCAGTCCCCTGGGGCAGGGAAGCTACGAGCAGTACTTC | CASSPLGQGSYEQYF
. | TRBJ1-5 | TRBV3-1 | . | TGTGCCAGCAGCCATGAAGGGCAGCCCCAGCATTTT | CASSHEGQPQHF
. | TRBJ1-2 | TRBV29-1 | . | TGCAGCGTTGAGGCTGCATCCTATGGCTACACCTTC | CSVEAASYGYTF
TRBD1 | TRBJ1-2 | TRBV2 | once | TGTGCCAGCAGTGCGGGACAGGGGGCTGGGGGCTACACCTTC | CASSAGQGAGGYTF
TRBD1 | TRBJ1-1 | TRBV4-1 | few | TGCGCCAGCAGCGAACGTAGGACAGGGTTGGCTGAAGCTTTCTTT | CASSERRTGLAEAFF
. | TRBJ2-7 | TRBV4-1 | . | TGCGCCAGCAGCCAAGCCTGGAGAAGGCCCTACGAGCAGTACTTC | CASSQAWRRPYEQYF
. | TRBJ2-1 | TRBV12-3/TRBV12-4 | . | TGTGCCAGCAGTCGGACACCCGAGCAGTTCTTC | CASSRTPEQFF
. | TRBJ2-2 | TRBV28 | few | TGTGCCAGCAGTCCCGGGATTGCCGGGGAGCTGTTTTTT | CASSPGIAGELFF
. | TRBJ2-1 | TRBV10-3 | many | TGTGCCAACTCCGGGCACGAGGGGACCAATGAGCAGTTCTTC | CANSGHEGTNEQFF
. | TRBJ2-7 | TRBV12-3/TRBV12-4 | few | TGTGCCAGCAGTTTCTCGCGGCCCTACGAGCAGTACTTC | CASSFSRPYEQYF
TRBD1 | TRBJ2-6 | TRBV6-5 | few | TGTGCCAGCAGTTCTGGACAGGGCAACTCTGGGGCCAACGTCCTGACTTTC | CASSSGQGNSGANVLTF
TRBD2 | TRBJ2-1 | TRBV11-2 | few | TGTGCCAGCAGCCGTCGACTAGCGGGAGGGAGCTCCTACAATGAGCAGTTCTTC | CASSRRLAGGSSYNEQFF
TRBD2 | TRBJ2-7 | TRBV2 | . | TGTGCCAGCAAGGGACTAGGGGAGCAGTACTTC | CASKGLGEQYF
. | TRBJ2-7 | TRBV20-1 | . | TGCAGTGCTAGAGTTGAGGGACTCCCCGAGCAGTACTTC | CSARVEGLPEQYF
TRBD2 | TRBJ2-1 | TRBV6-2/TRBV6-3 | . | TGTGCCAGCAGAACACGGGGACTAGGATTTGAGCAGTTCTTC | CASRTRGLGFEQFF
. | TRBJ1-2 | TRBV20-1 | few | TGCAGTGCTAGAGATTCGTCTTATGGCTACACCTTC | CSARDSSYGYTF
. | TRBJ2-3 | TRBV11-3 | few | TGTGCCAGCAGCTTGACAGCAGCTACCGTGGATACGCAGTATTTT | CASSLTAATVDTQYF
. | TRBJ1-1 | TRBV6-2/TRBV6-3 | many | TGTGCCAGCAGTTACTCCGGGGGCACTGAAGCTTTCTTT | CASSYSGGTEAFF
. | TRBJ1-5 | TRBV2 | . | TGTGCCAGCAGGGGGGACTCCTACAAACAGCCCCAGCATTTT | CASRGDSYKQPQHF
. | TRBJ1-4 | TRBV5-1 | many | TGCGCCAGCGGCCCCGAAGGGCCGAGTGAAAAACTGTTTTTT | CASGPEGPSEKLFF
. | TRBJ2-7 | TRBV12-3/TRBV12-4 | many | TGTGCCAGCAGTTTTGGTACAGGGCAGGGCGAGCAGTACTTC | CASSFGTGQGEQYF
TRBD1 | TRBJ1-2 | TRBV9 | . | TGTGCCAGCAGCACACGCCTTGAAGGACAGGGCGCTAACTATGGCTACACCTTC | CASSTRLEGQGANYGYTF
. | TRBJ2-1 | TRBV6-5 | . | TGTGCCAGTGGGCGAGGGCATGAGCAGTTCTTC | CASGRGHEQFF
. | TRBJ2-1 | TRBV12-3/TRBV12-4 | . | TGTGCCAGCAGTCATAAAGGACCCGGCAATGAGCAGTTCTTC | CASSHKGPGNEQFF
. | TRBJ2-2 | TRBV7-9 | few | TGTGCCAGCAGCCCCGATCCGAGGGGGGCAGGGGAGCTGTTTTTT | CASSPDPRGAGELFF
. | TRBJ1-2 | TRBV2 | . | TGTGCCAGCAGTGAAATCAGGGGCTATGGCTACACCTTC | CASSEIRGYGYTF
TRBD1 | TRBJ1-2 | TRBV6-5 | few | TGTGCCAGCAGTTACTGGACAGGCTCTAACTATGGCTACACCTTC | CASSYWTGSNYGYTF
TRBD1 | TRBJ2-7 | TRBV15 | . | TGTGCCACCAGCAGCCGACAGGGTATTCCCTACGAGCAGTACTTC | CATSSRQGIPYEQYF
. | TRBJ2-1 | TRBV20-1 | few | TGCAGTGCCCCCGGGTTGGGGGACTATGAGCAGTTCTTC | CSAPGLGDYEQFF
. | TRBJ2-2 | TRBV20-1 | . | TGCAGTGCCCCCCCCGCGGGAACCCCGAACACCGGGGAGCTGTTTTTT | CSAPPAGTPNTGELFF
. | TRBJ1-4 | TRBV25-1 | few | TGTGCCAGCACAACAAACCGGGGGGGGGCTGGTGAAAAACTGTTTTTT | CASTTNRGGAGEKLFF
. | TRBJ2-1 | TRBV10-3 | . | TGTGCCATCAGTGAGTTGAATGAGCAGTTCTTC | CAISELNEQFF
. | TRBJ1-2 | TRBV12-3/TRBV12-4 | many | TGTGCCAGCAGTTGGGCGGATCGTAACTATGGCTACACCTTC | CASSWADRNYGYTF
TRBD2 | TRBJ2-1 | TRBV19 | . | TGTGCCAGTAGTATAGATCTTGGAGCGGGACCTTACAATGAGCAGTTCTTC | CASSIDLGAGPYNEQFF
. | TRBJ2-1 | TRBV6-5 | many | TGTGCCAGCAGTTGGGGTGGGAGTAATCGGCAGTTCTTC | CASSWGGSNRQFF
. | TRBJ2-1 | TRBV5-4 | . | TGTGCCAGCAGCTTGGCCGAGACGGTCACCCGAAGGGGCTACAATGAGCAGTTCTTC | CASSLAETVTRRGYNEQFF
TRBD1 | TRBJ1-2 | TRBV6-5 | few | TGTGCCAGCAGTTACCTTGACAGGGCAGCTAACTATGGCTACACCTTC | CASSYLDRAANYGYTF
. | TRBJ2-5 | TRBV9 | . | TGTGCCAGCAGCGAAGACTGGACCCAAGAGACCCAGTACTTC | CASSEDWTQETQYF
. | TRBJ1-2 | TRBV7-9 | . | TGTGCCAGCAGCGAACAGGTCTCTAACTATGGCTACACCTTC | CASSEQVSNYGYTF
. | TRBJ2-1 | TRBV21-1 | . | TGTGCCAGCAGCAAAGGCAGGTTTATTGAGCAGTTCTTC | CASSKGRFIEQFF
. | TRBJ2-1 | TRBV27 | few | TGTGCCAGCAGTCCTCTAGGACGGACGATTCGAAGCTCCTACAATGAGCAGTTCTTC | CASSPLGRTIRSSYNEQFF
. | TRBJ1-2 | TRBV12-3/TRBV12-4 | . | TGTGCCAGCGCCCAGGGACGATATGGCTACACCTTC | CASAQGRYGYTF
. | TRBJ1-2 | TRBV7-2 | . | TGTGCCAGCAGCTTAGATCTCTTGGGGTTTGGCTACACCTTC | CASSLDLLGFGYTF
TRBD2 | TRBJ2-3 | TRBV7-2 | few | TGTGCCAGCAGCTTTTCGGGACTAGCGGGGGGCACAGATACGCAGTATTTT | CASSFSGLAGGTDTQYF
TRBD2 | TRBJ2-3 | TRBV12-3/TRBV12-4 | many | TGTGCCAGCGGCTTGCGGGGGGCAGATACGCAGTATTTT | CASGLRGADTQYF